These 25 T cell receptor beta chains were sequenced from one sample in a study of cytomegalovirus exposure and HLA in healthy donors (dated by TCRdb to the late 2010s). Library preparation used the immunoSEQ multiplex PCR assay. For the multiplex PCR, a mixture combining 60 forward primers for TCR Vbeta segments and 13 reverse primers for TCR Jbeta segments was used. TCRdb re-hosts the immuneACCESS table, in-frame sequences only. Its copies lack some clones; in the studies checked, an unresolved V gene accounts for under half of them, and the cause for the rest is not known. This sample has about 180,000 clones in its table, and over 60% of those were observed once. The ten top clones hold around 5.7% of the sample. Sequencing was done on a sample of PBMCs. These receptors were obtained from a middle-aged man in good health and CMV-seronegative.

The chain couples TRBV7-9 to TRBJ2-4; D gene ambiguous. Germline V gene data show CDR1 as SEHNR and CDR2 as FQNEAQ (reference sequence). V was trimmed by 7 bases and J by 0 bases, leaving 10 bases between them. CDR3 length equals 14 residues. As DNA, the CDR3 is TGTGCCAGCACGCCAAGCACAGCCAAAAACATTCAGTACTTC. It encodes CASTPSTAKNIQYF.

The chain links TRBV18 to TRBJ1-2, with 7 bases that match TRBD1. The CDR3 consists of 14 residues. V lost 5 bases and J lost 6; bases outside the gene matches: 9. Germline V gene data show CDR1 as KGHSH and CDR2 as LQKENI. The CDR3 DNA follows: TGTGCCAGCTCATCGACAGGGAGAAGCAATGGCTACACCTTC. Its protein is CASSSTGRSNGYTF. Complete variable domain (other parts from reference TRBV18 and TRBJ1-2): NAGVMQNPRHLVRRRGQEARLRCSPMKGHSHVYWYRQLPEEGLKFMVYLQKENIIDESGMPKERFSAEFPKEGPSILRIQQVVRGDSAAYFCASSSTGRSNGYTFGSGTRLTVV.

CDR3 in DNA: TGTGCCAGCAGCCCAGGACAGGGGGCCAACCAAGAGACCCAGTACTTC. It yields the protein CASSPGQGANQETQYF. The chain has TRBV7-2 and TRBJ2-5; 11 nucleotides align to TRBD1. Germline V gene sequence: CDR1 SGHTA, CDR2 FQGNSA. J lost 0 bases, V lost 5 bases, and 5 bases had no gene match. CDR3 length equals 16 residues.

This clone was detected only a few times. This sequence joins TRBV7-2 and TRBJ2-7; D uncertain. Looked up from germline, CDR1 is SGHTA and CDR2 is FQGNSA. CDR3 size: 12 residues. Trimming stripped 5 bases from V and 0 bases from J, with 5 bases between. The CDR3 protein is CASSRSSYEQYF. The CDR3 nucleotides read TGTGCCAGCAGCCGTAGCTCCTACGAGCAGTACTTC.

Written as DNA, the CDR3 is TGTGCCAGCAGCTTAAACAGGGGCACTGAAGCTTTCTTT. It yields the protein CASSLNRGTEAFF. J is TRBJ1-1 and V is TRBV7-3; 7 bases are a match to TRBD1. CDR1 is SGHTA and CDR2 is FQGTGA in the germline V gene. This CDR3 is built from 13 residues. V trimming: 1 base; J trimming: 4 bases; junction bases outside the gene matches: 0.

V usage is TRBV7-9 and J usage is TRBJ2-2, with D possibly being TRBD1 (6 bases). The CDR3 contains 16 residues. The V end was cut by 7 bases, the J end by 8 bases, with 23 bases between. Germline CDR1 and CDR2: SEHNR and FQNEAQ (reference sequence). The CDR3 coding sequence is TGTGCCAGCACACCGTCTCCGGGACAAGGAGCAGGGGAGCTGTTTTTT. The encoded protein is CASTPSPGQGAGELFF.

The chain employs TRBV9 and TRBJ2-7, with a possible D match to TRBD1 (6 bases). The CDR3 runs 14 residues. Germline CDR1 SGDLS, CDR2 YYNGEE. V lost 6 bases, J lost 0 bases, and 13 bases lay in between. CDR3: CASTSTGNSYEQYF. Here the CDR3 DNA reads TGTGCCAGCACCTCTACAGGGAACTCCTACGAGCAGTACTTC.

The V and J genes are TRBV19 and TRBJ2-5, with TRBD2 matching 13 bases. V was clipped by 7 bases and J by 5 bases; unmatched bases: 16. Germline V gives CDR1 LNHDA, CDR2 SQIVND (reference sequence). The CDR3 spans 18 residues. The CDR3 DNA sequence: TGTGCCAGTACCGGACTAGCGGGGGCCGATAGTGGATCCGAGACCCAGTACTTC. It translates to CASTGLAGADSGSETQYF.

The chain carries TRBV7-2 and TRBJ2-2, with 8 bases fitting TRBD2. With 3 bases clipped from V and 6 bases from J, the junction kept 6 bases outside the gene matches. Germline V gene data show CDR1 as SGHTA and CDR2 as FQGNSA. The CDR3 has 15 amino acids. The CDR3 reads CASSFYREGAGELFF. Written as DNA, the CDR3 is TGTGCCAGCAGCTTCTATCGGGAGGGGGCCGGGGAGCTGTTTTTT.

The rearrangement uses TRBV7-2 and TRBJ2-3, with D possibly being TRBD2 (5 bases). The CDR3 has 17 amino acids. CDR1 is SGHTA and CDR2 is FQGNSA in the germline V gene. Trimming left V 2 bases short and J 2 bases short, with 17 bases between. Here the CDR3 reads CASSLSERESFTDTQYF. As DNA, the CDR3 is TGTGCCAGCAGCTTAAGTGAGAGGGAGTCCTTCACAGATACGCAGTATTTT. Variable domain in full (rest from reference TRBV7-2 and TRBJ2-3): GAGVSQSPSNKVTEKGKDVELRCDPISGHTALYWYRQSLGQGLEFLIYFQGNSAPDKSGLPSDRFSAERTGGSVSTLTIQRTQQEDSAVYLCASSLSERESFTDTQYFGPGTRLTVL.

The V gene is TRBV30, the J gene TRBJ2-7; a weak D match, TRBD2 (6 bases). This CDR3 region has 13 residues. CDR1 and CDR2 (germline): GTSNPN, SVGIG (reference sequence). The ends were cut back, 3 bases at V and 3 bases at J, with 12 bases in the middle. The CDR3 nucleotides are TGTGCCTGGAGACTCGTGGGAGGCTACGAGCAGTACTTC. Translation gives CAWRLVGGYEQYF.

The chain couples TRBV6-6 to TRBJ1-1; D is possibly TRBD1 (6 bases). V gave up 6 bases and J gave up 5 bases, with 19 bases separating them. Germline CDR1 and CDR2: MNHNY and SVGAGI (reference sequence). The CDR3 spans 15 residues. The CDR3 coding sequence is TGTGCCAGCAGGGCCGGGAGGGGGAGGGGTACTGAAGCTTTCTTT. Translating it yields CASRAGRGRGTEAFF.

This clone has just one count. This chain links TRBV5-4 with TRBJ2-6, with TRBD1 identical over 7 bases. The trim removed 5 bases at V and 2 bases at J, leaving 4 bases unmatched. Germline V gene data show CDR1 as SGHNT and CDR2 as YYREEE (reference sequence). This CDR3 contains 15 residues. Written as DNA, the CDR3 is TGTGCCAGCAGTTGGCAGGGGGCTGGGGCCAACGTCCTGACTTTC. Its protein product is CASSWQGAGANVLTF.

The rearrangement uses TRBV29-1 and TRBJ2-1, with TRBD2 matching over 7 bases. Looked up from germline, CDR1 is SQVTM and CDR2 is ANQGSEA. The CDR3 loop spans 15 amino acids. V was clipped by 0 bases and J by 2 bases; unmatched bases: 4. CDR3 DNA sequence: TGCAGCGTTGAAGAGCGGGGGTTACCCTACAATGAGCAGTTCTTC. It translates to CSVEERGLPYNEQFF.

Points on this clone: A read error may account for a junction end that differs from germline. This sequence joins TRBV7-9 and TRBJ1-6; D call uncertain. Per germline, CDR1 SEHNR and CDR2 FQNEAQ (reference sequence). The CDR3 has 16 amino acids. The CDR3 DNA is TGTTCCAGCAGCCTAGGAGGTCGAATTTCCAATTCACCCCTCCACTTT. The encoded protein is CSSSLGGRISNSPLHF. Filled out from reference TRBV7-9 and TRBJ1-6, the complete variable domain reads DTGVSQNPRHKITKRGQNVTFRCDPISEHNRLYWYRQTLGQGPEFLTYFQNEAQLEKSRLLSDRFSAERPKGSFSTLEIQRTEQGDSAMYLCSSSLGGRISNSPLHFGNGTRLTVT.

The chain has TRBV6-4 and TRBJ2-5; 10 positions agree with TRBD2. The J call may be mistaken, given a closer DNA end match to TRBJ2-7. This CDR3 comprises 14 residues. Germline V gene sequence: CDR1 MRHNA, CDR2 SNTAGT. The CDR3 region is CAFRETSGPSEQYF. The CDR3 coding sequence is TGTGCCTTCCGAGAGACTAGCGGGCCAAGCGAGCAGTACTTC.

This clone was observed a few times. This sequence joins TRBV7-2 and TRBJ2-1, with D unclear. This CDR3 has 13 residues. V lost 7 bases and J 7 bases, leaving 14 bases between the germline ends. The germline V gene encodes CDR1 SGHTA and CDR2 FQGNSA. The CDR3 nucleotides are TGTGCCAGCATCCCACCGGCCGGGAATGAGCAGTTCTTC. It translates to CASIPPAGNEQFF. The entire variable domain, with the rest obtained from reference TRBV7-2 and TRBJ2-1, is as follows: GAGVSQSPSNKVTEKGKDVELRCDPISGHTALYWYRQSLGQGLEFLIYFQGNSAPDKSGLPSDRFSAERTGGSVSTLTIQRTQQEDSAVYLCASIPPAGNEQFFGPGTRLTVL.

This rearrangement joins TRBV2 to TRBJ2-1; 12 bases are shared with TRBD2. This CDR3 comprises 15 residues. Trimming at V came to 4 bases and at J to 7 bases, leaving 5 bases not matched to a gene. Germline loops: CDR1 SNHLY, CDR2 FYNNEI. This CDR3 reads CASSALAGGRNEQFF. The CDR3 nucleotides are TGTGCCAGCAGTGCCCTAGCGGGGGGGCGAAATGAGCAGTTCTTC.

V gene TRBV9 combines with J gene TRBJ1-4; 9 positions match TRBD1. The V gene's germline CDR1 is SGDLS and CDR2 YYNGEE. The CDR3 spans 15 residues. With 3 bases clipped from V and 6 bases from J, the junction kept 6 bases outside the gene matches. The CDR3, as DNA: TGTGCCAGCAGCGAGGGGACAGGGAATTATGAAAAACTGTTTTTT. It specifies CASSEGTGNYEKLFF. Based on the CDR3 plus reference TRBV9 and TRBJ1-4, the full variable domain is DSGVTQTPKHLITATGQRVTLRCSPRSGDLSVYWYQQSLDQGLQFLIQYYNGEERAKGNILERFSAQQFPDLHSELNLSSLELGDSALYFCASSEGTGNYEKLFFGSGTQLSVL.

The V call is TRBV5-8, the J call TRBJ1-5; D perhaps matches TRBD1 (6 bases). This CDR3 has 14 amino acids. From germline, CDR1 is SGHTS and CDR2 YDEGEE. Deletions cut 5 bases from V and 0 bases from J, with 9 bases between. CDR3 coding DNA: TGTGCCAGCAGATACAGGGATAGCAATCAGCCCCAGCATTTT. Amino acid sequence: CASRYRDSNQPQHF.

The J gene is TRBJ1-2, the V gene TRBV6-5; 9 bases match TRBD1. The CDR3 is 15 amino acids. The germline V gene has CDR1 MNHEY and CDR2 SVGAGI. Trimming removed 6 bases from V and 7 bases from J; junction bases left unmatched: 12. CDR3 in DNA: TGTGCCAGCAGAATAACCCGGGACAGGGCTTTTGGCTACACCTTC. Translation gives CASRITRDRAFGYTF.

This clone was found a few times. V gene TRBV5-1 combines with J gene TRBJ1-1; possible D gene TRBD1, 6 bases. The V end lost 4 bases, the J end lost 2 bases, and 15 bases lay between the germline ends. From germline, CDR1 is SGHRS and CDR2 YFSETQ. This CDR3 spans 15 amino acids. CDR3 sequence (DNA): TGCGCCAGCAGCCTAGCCGGGACACCCAACACTGAAGCTTTCTTT. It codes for CASSLAGTPNTEAFF.

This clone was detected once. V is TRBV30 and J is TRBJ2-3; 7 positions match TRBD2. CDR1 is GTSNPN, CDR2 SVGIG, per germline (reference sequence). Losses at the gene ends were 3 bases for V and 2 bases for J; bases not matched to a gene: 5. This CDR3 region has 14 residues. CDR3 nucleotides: TGTGCCTGGAGAATGAGCGGGAACACAGATACGCAGTATTTT. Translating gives CAWRMSGNTDTQYF. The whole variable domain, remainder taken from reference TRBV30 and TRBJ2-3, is SQTIHQWPATLVQPVGSPLSLECTVEGTSNPNLYWYRQAAGRGLQLLFYSVGIGQISSEVPQNLSASRPQDRQFILSSKKLLLSDSGFYLCAWRMSGNTDTQYFGPGTRLTVL.

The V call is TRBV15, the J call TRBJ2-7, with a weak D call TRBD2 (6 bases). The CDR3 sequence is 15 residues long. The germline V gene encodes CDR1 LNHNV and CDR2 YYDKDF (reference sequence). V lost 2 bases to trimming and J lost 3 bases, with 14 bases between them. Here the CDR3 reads CATSRTTSRLYEQYF. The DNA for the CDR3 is TGTGCCACCAGCAGAACGACTAGTCGGCTCTACGAGCAGTACTTC.

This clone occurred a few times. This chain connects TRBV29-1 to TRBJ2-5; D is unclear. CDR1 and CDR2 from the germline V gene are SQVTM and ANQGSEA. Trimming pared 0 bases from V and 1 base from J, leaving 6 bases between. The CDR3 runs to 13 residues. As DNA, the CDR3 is TGCAGCGTTGAAGACGAGTTCCAAGAGACCCAGTACTTC. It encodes CSVEDEFQETQYF.